This T cell receptor beta chain was captured by sequencing in a study of shared clonotypes between healthy human individuals. Findings and limits, study-wide: Generation of non-shared clonotypes was less probable than generation of clonotypes shared by all four donors. Having only a few donors restricted how much genetic and exposure-history diversity was captured.

With regard to this clone: Its specificity is not known.

Sorted-subset replicate PCR reactions contained approximately 190 ng DNA, corresponding to some 28,000 T cell genomes. Data came from immunoSEQ multiplex PCR; TCRdb stores just in-frame clones and leaves some out. The sample lists about 820,000 clones, nearly 95% occurring once. Only CD45RO-negative cells positively selected for CCR7 counted as naive CD8 cells, so terminally differentiated effector memory CD45RA+ cells were excluded. Sequenced input: naive CD8+ T cells sorted from blood. The sequence was obtained from a man in his thirties or forties in good health.

The CDR3 DNA reads TGTGCCAGCAGTCTAGACAACAATCAGCCCCAGCATTTT. Translating gives CASSLDNNQPQHF. V and J are TRBV27 and TRBJ1-5; D is ambiguous. Trimming stripped 5 bases from V and 3 bases from J, with 8 bases between. The CDR3 sequence is 13 residues long. CDR1 and CDR2 (germline): MNHEY, SMNVEV (reference sequence).